The 19 T cell receptor beta chains below all came from one sample that was sequenced in a study of blood T cell repertoires in COVID-19. Method: immunoSEQ multiplex PCR; TCRdb's copy keeps in-frame clones and lacks some. The sample consists of roughly 250,000 clones, about 88% of them appearing once. Input material: peripheral blood. The receptors shown here come from a woman aged 40 to 50 who had recovered from COVID-19.

This clone was seen once. The chain joins TRBV3-1 (or the pseudogene TRBV3-2) to TRBJ2-7; no clear D gene. V gave up 3 bases and J gave up 4 bases, with 7 bases separating them. Germline CDR1 and CDR2: LGHDT and YNNKEL (reference sequence). The CDR3 extends over 12 amino acids. In DNA, the CDR3 is TGTGCCAGCAGCCATGAAACATACGAGCAGTACTTC. Translation: CASSHETYEQYF.

The rearrangement uses TRBV6-5 and TRBJ2-7; D gene uncertain. The CDR3 runs 12 residues. Per germline, CDR1 MNHEY and CDR2 SVGAGI. Trimming took 5 bases from V and 4 from J, leaving 9 bases between them. Here the CDR3 DNA reads TGTGCCAGCAGTACGAACTCGTACGAGCAGTACTTC. Translated: CASSTNSYEQYF.

The chain recombines TRBV9 with TRBJ2-1; TRBD2 agrees at 13 bases. The CDR3 is 16 residues long. Losses at the gene ends were 3 bases for V and 9 bases for J; bases not matched to a gene: 9. The germline CDR1 and CDR2 sequences are SGDLS and YYNGEE. The CDR3 DNA sequence: TGTGCCAGCAGCGCGAGGACTAGCGGGAGTAGTGGTGAGCAGTTCTTC. Protein: CASSARTSGSSGEQFF.

This rearrangement joins TRBV5-6 to TRBJ1-1; 7 nucleotides match TRBD1. CDR3 size: 16 residues. The germline V gene encodes CDR1 SGHDT and CDR2 YYEEEE. V lost 2 bases to trimming and J lost 0 bases; unmatched junction nucleotides: 7. The CDR3 DNA sequence: TGTGCCAGCAGCTTCACCCAGGGGGATATGAACACTGAAGCTTTCTTT. Amino acids: CASSFTQGDMNTEAFF.

The chain uses TRBV7-2 and TRBJ2-7, with 8 bases aligning to TRBD2. The CDR3 consists of 15 residues. Germline CDR1 is SGHTA and CDR2 is FQGNSA. The ends lost 2 bases at V and 3 bases at J; junction bases unmatched: 6. The CDR3 spells CASSLRGGPIYEQYF. CDR3 nucleotides: TGTGCCAGCAGCTTACGGGGGGGCCCTATCTACGAGCAGTACTTC.

The V and J genes are TRBV2 and TRBJ2-3; D remains ambiguous. The CDR3 has 11 residues. V lost 8 bases to trimming and J lost 5 bases, with 8 bases between them. The germline CDR1 and CDR2 sequences are SNHLY and FYNNEI. The CDR3 sequence: CASSSRDTQYF. The CDR3 region has the DNA TGTGCCAGCTCCTCTCGAGATACGCAGTATTTT. The full variable domain, rest sourced from reference TRBV2 and TRBJ2-3, is EPEVTQTPSHQVTQMGQEVILRCVPISNHLYFYWYRQILGQKVEFLVSFYNNEISEKSEIFDDQFSVERPDGSNFTLKIRSTKLEDSAMYFCASSSRDTQYFGPGTRLTVL.

This clone was found once. The rearrangement joins TRBV24-1 to TRBJ1-1, with 7 bases lining up with TRBD1. Per germline, CDR1 KGHDR and CDR2 SFDVKD. The junction had 11 bases not matched to a gene; V was cut back by 2 bases and J by 6 bases. This CDR3 has 16 amino acids. The DNA of the CDR3 is TGTGCCACCAGTGATTACGCTGGGGACAGACGTCCTGAAGCTTTCTTT. Translating it yields CATSDYAGDRRPEAFF.

The chain combines TRBV4-1 with TRBJ2-7; 12 bases line up with TRBD2. Germline CDR1 is MGHRA and CDR2 is YSYEKL. CDR3 length equals 15 residues. V was pared by 3 bases and J by 2 bases, with 2 bases of the junction left unmatched. The CDR3 loop is CASSHRTSGTYEQYF. CDR3 DNA: TGCGCCAGCAGCCACCGGACTAGCGGGACCTACGAGCAGTACTTC.

V gene TRBV7-2 combines with J gene TRBJ2-5; 9 bases align to TRBD1. V trimming: 5 bases; J trimming: 5 bases; junction bases outside the gene matches: 3. The CDR3 contains 13 residues. Germline loops: CDR1 SGHTA, CDR2 FQGNSA. The CDR3 reads CASSRDRAETQYF. DNA for the CDR3: TGTGCCAGCAGCAGGGACAGGGCGGAGACCCAGTACTTC.

This clone was detected a few times. V gene TRBV7-3 combines with J gene TRBJ2-1; D is unclear. Germline CDR1 and CDR2: SGHTA and FQGTGA. V lost 0 bases and J 6 bases, leaving 21 bases between the germline ends. The CDR3 sequence is 18 residues long. CDR3 sequence reads: CASSLTGDVTSKGNEQFF. DNA for the CDR3: TGTGCCAGCAGCTTAACCGGAGACGTCACATCGAAAGGCAATGAGCAGTTCTTC.

This chain uses TRBV6-5 with TRBJ2-7, with a tentative D call TRBD1 (5 bases). The germline CDR1 and CDR2 sequences are MNHEY and SVGAGI. Trimming removed 6 bases at V and 4 bases at J, with 13 bases between. This CDR3 is built from 13 residues. The CDR3 loop reads CASRFDRIYEQYF. DNA for the CDR3: TGTGCCAGCAGATTCGACAGAATATACGAGCAGTACTTC.

The chain links TRBV5-6 to TRBJ1-2; unclear D gene. With 4 bases removed from V and 1 base from J, the gap between germline ends came to 11 bases. Germline V CDR1 and CDR2: SGHDT, YYEEEE. This CDR3 is 14 amino acids long. The CDR3 protein is CASSLGDYNYGYTF. The CDR3 DNA follows: TGTGCCAGCAGCCTGGGAGATTATAACTATGGCTACACCTTC.

The chain uses TRBV7-9 and TRBJ2-2; TRBD1 agrees at 7 bases. Germline CDR1 is SEHNR and CDR2 is FQNEAQ (reference sequence). CDR3 length: 16 amino acids. V lost 4 bases and J lost 1; bases outside the gene matches: 6. As DNA, the CDR3 is TGTGCCAGCAGCTCGTGGACAGGTTGGAACACCGGGGAGCTGTTTTTT. Translating it yields CASSSWTGWNTGELFF.

V is TRBV19 and J is TRBJ1-5; 10 nucleotides line up with TRBD1. This CDR3 has 15 residues. CDR1 and CDR2 (germline): LNHDA, SQIVND (reference sequence). With V trimmed by 0 bases and J by 5 bases, 1 base remained unmatched. The CDR3 region is CASSIEGQGYQPQHF. The DNA for the CDR3 is TGTGCCAGTAGTATAGAGGGACAGGGGTATCAGCCCCAGCATTTT.

The V gene is TRBV28, the J gene TRBJ2-7; maybe TRBD2 (6 bases). Germline V gives CDR1 MDHEN, CDR2 SYDVKM. Trimming stripped 6 bases from V and 3 bases from J, with 12 bases between. The CDR3 length is 13 residues. CDR3 residues: CASRNTGGYEQYF. CDR3 bases: TGTGCCAGCAGGAACACCGGGGGCTACGAGCAGTACTTC.

The genes are TRBV9 and TRBJ2-3; 8 bases match TRBD2. Germline trimming cut 3 bases from V and 4 bases from J; bases unmatched to any gene: 4. This CDR3 has 14 amino acids. From germline, CDR1 is SGDLS and CDR2 YYNGEE. The CDR3, as DNA: TGTGCCAGCAGCGCGGGACTAGGACCAGATACGCAGTATTTT. This gives the protein CASSAGLGPDTQYF.

The rearrangement links TRBV5-8 to TRBJ1-1; TRBD1 matches at 10 bases. CDR3 length: 16 residues. V gave up 1 base and J gave up 0 bases; unmatched junction bases: 3. In germline, CDR1 is SGHTS, CDR2 YDEGEE. CDR3: CASSLQDRGLNTEAFF. In DNA, the CDR3 is TGTGCCAGCAGCTTGCAAGACAGGGGGCTGAACACTGAAGCTTTCTTT.

The CDR3 DNA sequence: TGTGCCAGTAGCCCGACAGGGGCCACTGAAGCTTTCTTT. It codes for CASSPTGATEAFF. V and J are TRBV19 and TRBJ1-1, with 8 positions matching TRBD1. V trimming: 6 bases; J trimming: 4 bases; junction bases outside the gene matches: 4. This CDR3 contains 13 residues. Germline lookup yields CDR1 LNHDA and CDR2 SQIVND (reference sequence).

This chain's CDR3 is CASSEGGIKGDTQYF. As DNA, the CDR3 is TGTGCCAGCAGTGAGGGCGGTATAAAGGGTGATACGCAGTATTTT. The chain employs TRBV28 and TRBJ2-3; D may be TRBD2 (5 bases). Between the trimmed V and J ends, which lost 5 bases and 6 bases, there was a span of 18 bases. Germline V gene sequence: CDR1 MDHEN, CDR2 SYDVKM. This CDR3 region has 15 residues.